The source of this T cell receptor beta chain is a study of CD8 T cells in Susac syndrome. The wider study: The sequenced Susac syndrome patients included about six who had clinically active disease and fewer than 10 who were in remission.

CD8+ and CD4+ T cells circulating in blood were sequenced for TCR beta. The TEMRA cells underwent FACS enrichment, while the CD8+ and CD4+ T cells underwent negative isolation. The CDR3 is 14 amino acids. An amount of RNA that ranged from roughly 0.5 to 1 ug was reverse transcribed with random hexamers. TCR beta CDR3 was amplified by immunoSEQ multiplex PCR. This amplification extended across 54 Vbeta and 13 Jbeta segments. TCRdb independently ran MiXCR on the immunoSEQ multiplex PCR reads; one entry per CDR3 protein. The sample records about 240,000 distinct CDR3 sequences, roughly 95% being singletons.

Input material: CD4+ T cells from PBMCs. This clonotype was obtained from a human donor with Susac syndrome. The rearrangement uses TRBV21-1 and TRBJ2-7. TRBV21-1 is classified as a pseudogene. The CDR3 here is CASSKETGYHEQYF. DNA of the CDR3: TGTGCCAGCAGCAAAGAGACGGGGTACCACGAGCAGTACTTC.